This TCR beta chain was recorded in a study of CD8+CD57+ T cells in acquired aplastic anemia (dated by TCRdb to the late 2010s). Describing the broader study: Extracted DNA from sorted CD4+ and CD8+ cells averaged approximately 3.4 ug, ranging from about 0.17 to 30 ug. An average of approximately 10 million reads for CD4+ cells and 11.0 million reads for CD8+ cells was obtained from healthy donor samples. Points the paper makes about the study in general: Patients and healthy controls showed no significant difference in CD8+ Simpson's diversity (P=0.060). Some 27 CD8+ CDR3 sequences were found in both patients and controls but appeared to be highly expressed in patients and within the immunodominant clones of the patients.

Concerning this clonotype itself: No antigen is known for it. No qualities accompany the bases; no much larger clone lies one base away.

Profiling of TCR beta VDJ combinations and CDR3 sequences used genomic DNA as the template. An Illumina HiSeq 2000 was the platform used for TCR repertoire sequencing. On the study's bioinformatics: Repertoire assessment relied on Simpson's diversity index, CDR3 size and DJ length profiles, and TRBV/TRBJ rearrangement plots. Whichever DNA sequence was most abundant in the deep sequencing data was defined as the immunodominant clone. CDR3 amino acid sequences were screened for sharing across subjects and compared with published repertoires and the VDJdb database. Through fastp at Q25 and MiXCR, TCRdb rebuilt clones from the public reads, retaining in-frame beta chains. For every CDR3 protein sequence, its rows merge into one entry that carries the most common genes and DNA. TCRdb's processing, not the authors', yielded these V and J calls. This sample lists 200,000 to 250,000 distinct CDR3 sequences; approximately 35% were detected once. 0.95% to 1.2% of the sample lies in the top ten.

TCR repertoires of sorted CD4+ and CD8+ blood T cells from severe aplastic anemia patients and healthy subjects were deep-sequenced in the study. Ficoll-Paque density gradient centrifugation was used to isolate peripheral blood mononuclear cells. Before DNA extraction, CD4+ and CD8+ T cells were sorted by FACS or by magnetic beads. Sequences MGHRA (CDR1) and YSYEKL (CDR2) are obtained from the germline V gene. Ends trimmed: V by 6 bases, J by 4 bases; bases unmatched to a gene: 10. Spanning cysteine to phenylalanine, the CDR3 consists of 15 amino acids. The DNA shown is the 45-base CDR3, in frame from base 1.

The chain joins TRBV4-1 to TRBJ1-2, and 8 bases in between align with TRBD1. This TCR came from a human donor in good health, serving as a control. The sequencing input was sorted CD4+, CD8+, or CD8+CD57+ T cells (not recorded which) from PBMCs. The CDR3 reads CASSGPGGRIYGYTF. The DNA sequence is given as TGCGCCAGCAGTGGCCCAGGGGGCCGGATCTATGGCTACACCTTC.